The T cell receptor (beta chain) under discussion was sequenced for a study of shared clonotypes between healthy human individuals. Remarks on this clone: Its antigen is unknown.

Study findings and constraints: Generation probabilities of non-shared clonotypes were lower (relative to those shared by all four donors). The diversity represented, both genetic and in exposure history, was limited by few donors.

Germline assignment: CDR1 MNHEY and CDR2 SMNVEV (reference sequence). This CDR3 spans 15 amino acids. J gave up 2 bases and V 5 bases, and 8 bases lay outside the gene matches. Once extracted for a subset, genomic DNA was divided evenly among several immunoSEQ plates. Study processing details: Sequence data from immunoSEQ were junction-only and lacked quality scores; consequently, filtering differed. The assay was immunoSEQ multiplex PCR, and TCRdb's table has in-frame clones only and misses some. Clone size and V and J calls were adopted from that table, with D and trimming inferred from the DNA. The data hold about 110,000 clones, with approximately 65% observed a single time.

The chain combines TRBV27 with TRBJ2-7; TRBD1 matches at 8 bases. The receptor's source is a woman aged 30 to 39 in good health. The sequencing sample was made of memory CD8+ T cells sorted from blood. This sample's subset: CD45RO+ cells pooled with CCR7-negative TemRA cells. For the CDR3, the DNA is TGTGCCAGCAGTGCGCGGACAGGGAGTGCCTACGAGCAGTACTTC. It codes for CASSARTGSAYEQYF.